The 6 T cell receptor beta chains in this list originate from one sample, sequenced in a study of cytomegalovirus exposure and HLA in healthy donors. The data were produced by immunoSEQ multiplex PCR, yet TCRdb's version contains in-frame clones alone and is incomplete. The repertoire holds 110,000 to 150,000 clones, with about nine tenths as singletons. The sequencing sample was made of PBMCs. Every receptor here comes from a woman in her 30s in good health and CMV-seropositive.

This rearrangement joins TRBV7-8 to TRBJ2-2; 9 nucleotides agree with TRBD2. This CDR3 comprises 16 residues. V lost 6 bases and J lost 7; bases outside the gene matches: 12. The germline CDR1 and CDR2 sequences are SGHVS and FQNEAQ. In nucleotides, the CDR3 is TGTGCCAGCAGTTTCAGGGCGGGAGGGCCCGTCGGGGAGCTGTTTTTT. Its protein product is CASSFRAGGPVGELFF.

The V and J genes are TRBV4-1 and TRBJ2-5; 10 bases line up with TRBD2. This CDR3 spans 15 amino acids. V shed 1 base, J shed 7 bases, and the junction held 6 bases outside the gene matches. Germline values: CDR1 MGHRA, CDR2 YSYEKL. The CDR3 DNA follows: TGCGCCAGCAGCCAAGGGCTAGCGGGGGTTGGGACCCAGTACTTC. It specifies CASSQGLAGVGTQYF.

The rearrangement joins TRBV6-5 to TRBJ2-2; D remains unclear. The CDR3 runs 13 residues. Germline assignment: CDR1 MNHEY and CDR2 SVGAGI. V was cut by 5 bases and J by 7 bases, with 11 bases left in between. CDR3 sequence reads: CASSDTMGGELFF. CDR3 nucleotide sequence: TGTGCCAGCAGTGATACTATGGGCGGGGAGCTGTTTTTT.

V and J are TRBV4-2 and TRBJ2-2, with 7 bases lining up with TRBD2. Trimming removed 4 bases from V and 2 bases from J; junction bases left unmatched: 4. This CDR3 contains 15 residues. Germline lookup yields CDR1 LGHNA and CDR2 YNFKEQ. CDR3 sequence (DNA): TGTGCCAGCAGCCGGGGACTACTCAACACCGGGGAGCTGTTTTTT. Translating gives CASSRGLLNTGELFF.

The CDR3 loop is CASSAPAMKIYNSPLHF. The CDR3 nucleotides are TGTGCCAGCAGCGCCCCCGCGATGAAGATTTATAATTCACCCCTCCACTTT. This chain uses TRBV5-5 with TRBJ1-6, with no clear D. This CDR3 is built from 17 residues. Trimming stripped 4 bases from V and 4 bases from J, with 18 bases between. CDR1 is SGHKS and CDR2 is YYEKEE in the germline V gene (reference sequence).

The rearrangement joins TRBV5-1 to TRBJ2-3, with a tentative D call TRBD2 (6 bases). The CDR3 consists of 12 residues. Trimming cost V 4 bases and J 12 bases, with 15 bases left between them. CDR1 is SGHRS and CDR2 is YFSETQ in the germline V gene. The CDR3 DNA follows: TGCGCCAGCAGCAAGATAGCGGCCCGCCAGTATTTT. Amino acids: CASSKIAARQYF.